This TCR beta chain was retrieved from a study of blood T cell repertoires in COVID-19. Study details: Acute and convalescent COVID-19 samples came from the United States, Italy and Spain. In each case, the material was cDNA or gDNA derived from T cells, B-cell-depleted T cells, or PBMCs.

Original analysis: Amplified reference gene primers provided the basis for estimating nucleated cell counts. TCRdb's copy holds only in-frame clones and misses some; the assay was immunoSEQ multiplex PCR. V and J calls and clone size follow that table, whereas D and trimming were derived from the DNA. Among over 75,000 clones listed, about 80% were seen once. V was cut by 2 bases and J by 2 bases, with 11 bases left in between. The CDR3 runs to 15 residues. The germline V gene encodes CDR1 KGHDR and CDR2 SFDVKD. The chain combines TRBV24-1 with TRBJ2-5, with a tentative D call TRBD2 (6 bases). Sequencing was carried out using peripheral blood. The sequence came from a human donor in a cohort sampled during active COVID-19. The CDR3 reads CATSDYSGSQETQYF. The CDR3 DNA reads TGTGCCACCAGTGATTATAGCGGCTCGCAAGAGACCCAGTACTTC.